What follows is one T cell receptor (beta chain) and its context. Its antigen is not yet known. The input lacks base qualities; no much larger clone sits a single base away. The sample comes from a study of shared clonotypes between healthy human individuals (dated by TCRdb to 2018 to 2021). In the study overall: A couple of women and three men aged 18 to 49 years were included in the cohort. For each donor, CD4 naive and CD4 memory were each run on three plates, CD8 naive on two plates, and CD8 memory on one plate. Blood TCR repertoires of roughly five healthy adults were deeply sequenced to estimate repertoire size and the extent of clonotype sharing between individuals. To increase sequencing depth and limit assay-specific biases, different laboratories used diverse techniques to prepare libraries and sequence TCR repertoires. Each donor's leukapheresis produced roughly between roughly 0.85 and 10 billion PBMCs. What the study reported, not specific to this receptor: About 4.5% of naive CD4, 3.5% of naive CD8, approximately 2.2% of memory CD4, and approximately 0.4% of memory CD8 clonotypes were shared across several donors. Even with the large sequencing depth, rarefaction of the sorted-subset datasets indicated that sequencing was incomplete. Sampling was restricted to blood, and TCR repertoires in tissue are likely to differ from TCR repertoires in blood. Based on pairwise subsampling, the degree of clonotype sharing among donors was expected to be affected by sequencing depth. Higher generation probabilities were observed for clonotypes shared by all four sorted-subset donors than for non-shared clonotypes. Larger estimated clonotype richness was generally found for naive subsets than for memory subsets. The genetic and exposure-history diversity represented was limited by the small number of donors.

The CDR3 runs 13 amino acids, cysteine and phenylalanine included. Solely the CDR3 DNA is kept, with 39 bases framed from the first base. Trimming takes 6 bases from V and 6 bases from J, and the germline ends sit 14 bases apart. Based on the germline V gene (reference sequence), the CDR1 and CDR2 sequences are MNHNY and SVGAGI. CD8 naive samples consisted of CD45RO-negative cells that were positively selected for CCR7, yielding a CD45RA+CCR7+ population without TemRA cells. The donors were healthy, HIV-negative adults with no recently reported acute infections or vaccinations. All donors were Caucasian adults living in Nashville, Tennessee, USA. Blood was obtained by leukapheresis, after which PBMCs were separated by Ficoll-Histopaque density gradient centrifugation and cryopreserved in liquid nitrogen vapor phase. Purity and quantity of every magnetically sorted T cell population were checked by analytical flow cytometry. Each sorted fraction had its genomic DNA isolated and then quantified by UV absorbance on a Nanodrop 2000c.

Using the deep immunoSEQ assay, multiplex PCR amplified TCR CDR3 regions from genomic DNA. Genomic DNA extracted from each cell subset was distributed evenly over all wells of several immunoSEQ 96-well plates, and each plate served as one replicate. Each replicate PCR for sorted subsets received about 0.2 ug genomic DNA, equal to roughly 33,000 T cell genomes. Purified libraries were measured with a Qubit 3.0 fluorometer, size-checked on a Bioanalyzer 2100, and measured again with the KAPA Library Quantification kit. Every immunoSEQ 96-well plate was sequenced on a separate single-read 150-cycle Illumina NextSeq 550 flow cell. The published analysis was carried out like this. Because only junctional sequences without quality scores were contained in the immunoSEQ output, filtering matching that applied to full-length reads could not be performed. Sequences were annotated with PyIR, a Python wrapper for IgBLAST v1.9, using IMGT germline references to assign V/J genes and CDR3. Reads with weak V/J assignments (E-value above 1e-6), missing CDR3, stop codons, out-of-frame junctions, or ambiguous translated residues were removed. V3J clonotypes were defined by identical inferred V gene, J gene, and CDR3 amino acid sequence. The percentage overlap between two repertoires was calculated by dividing the number of shared unique clonotypes by the size of the smaller repertoire. RTK rarefaction, the Chao1 estimator, and Recon v2.1 estimates of unobserved clonotypes were used to assess repertoire richness. Generation probabilities were computed with OLGA for all TCRbeta clonotypes obtained by the gDNA method from four donors. TCRdb mirrors the immuneACCESS table, restricted to in-frame sequences. Some clones are absent from its copies; in checked studies, under half trace to an unresolved V gene, and the reason for the others is unknown. For V, J and clone size, that table is used; D and trimming come from the DNA. Present in this sample are roughly 650,000 clones, approximately 96% of which were seen just once. The ten largest clones add up to roughly 0.1% of the sample.

The V and J segments used are TRBV6-6 and TRBJ1-1; there is no confident call for the D gene. This sequence originates from a young woman in good health. Sequences were obtained from naive CD8+ T cells sorted from blood. In light of the paper, this sample's cell subset or site label describes: CD45RA+CCR7+. The DNA sequence follows: TGTGCCAGCAGAGAACGGATAAGCGCTGAAGCTTTCTTT. This sequence encodes CASRERISAEAFF.